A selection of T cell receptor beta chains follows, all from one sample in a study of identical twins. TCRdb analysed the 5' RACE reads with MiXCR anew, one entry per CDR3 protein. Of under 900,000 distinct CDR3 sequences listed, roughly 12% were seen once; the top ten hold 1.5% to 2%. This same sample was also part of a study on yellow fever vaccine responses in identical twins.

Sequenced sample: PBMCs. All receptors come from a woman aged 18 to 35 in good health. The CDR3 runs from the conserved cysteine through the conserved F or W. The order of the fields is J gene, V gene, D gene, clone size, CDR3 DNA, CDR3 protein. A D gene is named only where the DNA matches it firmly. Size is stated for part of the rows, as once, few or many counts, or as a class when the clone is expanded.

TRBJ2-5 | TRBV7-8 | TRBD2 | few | TGTGCCAGCAGCTTAGTCGGGACTAGCGGTCAAGAGACCCAGTACTTC | CASSLVGTSGQETQYF
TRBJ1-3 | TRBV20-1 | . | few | TGCAGTCCGTACAGGGTTGGAAACACCATATATTTT | CSPYRVGNTIYF
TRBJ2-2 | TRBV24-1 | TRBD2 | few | TGTGCCACCAGTGATCCTAGGTGGGAGGGTGGCACCGGGGAGCTGTTTTTT | CATSDPRWEGGTGELFF
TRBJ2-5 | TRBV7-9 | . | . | TGTGCCAGCAGCCCAAGAACCTACGGGACAACAAAGGAGACCCAGTACTTC | CASSPRTYGTTKETQYF
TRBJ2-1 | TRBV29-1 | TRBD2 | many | TGCAGCGTCGGGAGGGCCCCCTACAATGAGCAGTTCTTC | CSVGRAPYNEQFF
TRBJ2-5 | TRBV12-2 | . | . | TGTGCAAGTCGCTCTCAGCTTGGGATAGCGCAAATCCGGGGGGTGGAGACCCAGTACTTC | CASRSQLGIAQIRGVETQYF
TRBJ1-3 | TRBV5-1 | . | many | TGCGCCAGCAGCTTGGGGTACTCTGGAAACACCATATATTTT | CASSLGYSGNTIYF
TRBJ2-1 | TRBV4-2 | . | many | TGTGCCAGCAGCCAAGATTATGGCGGAGACTACAATGAGCAGTTCTTC | CASSQDYGGDYNEQFF
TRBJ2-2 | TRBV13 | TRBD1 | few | TGTGCCAGCAGCCCAGCGGACAGGGCTGGGGAGCTGTTTTTT | CASSPADRAGELFF
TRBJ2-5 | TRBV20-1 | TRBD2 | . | TGCAGTGCTCCGCCGGGACTAGTTGAGACCCAGTACTTC | CSAPPGLVETQYF
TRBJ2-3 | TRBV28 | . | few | TGTGCCAGCGACGCATTGTGGGGGGCGCAGTCCCAGGCAGATACGCAGTATTTT | CASDALWGAQSQADTQYF
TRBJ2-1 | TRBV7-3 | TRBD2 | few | TGTGCCAGCAGCTTACTTCCCCCGACTAGCGGGCGATCCTACAATGAGCAGTTCTTC | CASSLLPPTSGRSYNEQFF
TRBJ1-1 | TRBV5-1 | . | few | TGCGCCAGCAGCTTGACGGAGGGTAGTGGCACTGAAGCTTTCTTT | CASSLTEGSGTEAFF
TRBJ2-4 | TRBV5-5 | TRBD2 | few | TGTGCCAGCAGCTTAAGACTAGCGGGAGAGGCAAACCTAAACATTCAGTACTTC | CASSLRLAGEANLNIQYF
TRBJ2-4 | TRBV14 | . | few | TGTGCCAGCAGCCCTCTCCCCGAGGGGGTCAAAAACATTCAGTACTTC | CASSPLPEGVKNIQYF
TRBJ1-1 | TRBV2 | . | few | TGTGCCAGCAGTGATGGGATTACTGAAGTTTTCTTT | CASSDGITEVFF